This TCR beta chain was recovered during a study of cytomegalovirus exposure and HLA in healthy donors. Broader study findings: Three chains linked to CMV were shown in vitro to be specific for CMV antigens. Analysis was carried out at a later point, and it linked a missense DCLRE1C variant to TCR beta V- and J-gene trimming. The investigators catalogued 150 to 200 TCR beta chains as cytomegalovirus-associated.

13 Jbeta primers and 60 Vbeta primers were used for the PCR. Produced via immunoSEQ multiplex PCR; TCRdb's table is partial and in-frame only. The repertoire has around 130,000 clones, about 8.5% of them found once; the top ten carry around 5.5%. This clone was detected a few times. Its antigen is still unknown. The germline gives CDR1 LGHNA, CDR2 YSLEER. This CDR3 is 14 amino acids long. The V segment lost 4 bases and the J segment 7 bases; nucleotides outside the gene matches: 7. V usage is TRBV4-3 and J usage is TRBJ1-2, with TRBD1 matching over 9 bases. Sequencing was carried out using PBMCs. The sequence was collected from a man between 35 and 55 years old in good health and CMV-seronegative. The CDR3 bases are TGCGCCAGCAGCCTCATCACAGGGGGCGGTGGCTACACCTTC. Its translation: CASSLITGGGGYTF.